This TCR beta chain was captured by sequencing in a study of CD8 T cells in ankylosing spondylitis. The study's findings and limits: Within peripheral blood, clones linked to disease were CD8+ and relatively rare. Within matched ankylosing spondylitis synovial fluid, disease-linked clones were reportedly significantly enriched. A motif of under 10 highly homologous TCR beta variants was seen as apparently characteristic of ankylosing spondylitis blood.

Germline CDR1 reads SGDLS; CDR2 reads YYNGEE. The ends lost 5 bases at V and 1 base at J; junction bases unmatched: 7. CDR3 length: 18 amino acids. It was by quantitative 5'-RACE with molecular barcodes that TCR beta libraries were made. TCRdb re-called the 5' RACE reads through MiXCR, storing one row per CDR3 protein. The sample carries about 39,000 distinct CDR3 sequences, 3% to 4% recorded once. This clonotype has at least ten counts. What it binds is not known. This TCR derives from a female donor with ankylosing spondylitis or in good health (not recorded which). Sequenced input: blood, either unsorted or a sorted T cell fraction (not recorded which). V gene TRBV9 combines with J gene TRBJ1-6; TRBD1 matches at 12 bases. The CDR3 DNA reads TGTGCCAGCAGTGGGACAGGGGGCGCTGAATCCTATAATTCACCCCTCCACTTT. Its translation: CASSGTGGAESYNSPLHF.